This T cell receptor beta chain was captured in a study of T cell responses to AZD1222 COVID-19 vaccine. The CDR3 extends over 14 amino acids. Deletions cut 5 bases from V and 0 bases from J, with 11 bases between. The germline CDR1 and CDR2 sequences are SGHVS and FNYEAQ. Of note for this clone: Its specificity is not known.

Study results and limitations: Regions 160-218 and 743-854 dominated among vaccine-associated CD4 TCRs spanning spike.

Here immunoSEQ multiplex PCR was the method, and the copy in TCRdb shows in-frame clones only, minus some. The data show 150,000 to 170,000 clones, about 85% seen once. The chain combines TRBV7-6 with TRBJ2-7, with a tentative D call TRBD1 (6 bases). The clonotype was recovered from an adult in good health. The specimen comprised peripheral blood, sampled on day 0 of AZD1222 vaccination. The chain's CDR3 is CASSLDRDSYEQYF. DNA of the CDR3: TGTGCCAGCAGCCTGGACAGAGACTCCTACGAGCAGTACTTC.